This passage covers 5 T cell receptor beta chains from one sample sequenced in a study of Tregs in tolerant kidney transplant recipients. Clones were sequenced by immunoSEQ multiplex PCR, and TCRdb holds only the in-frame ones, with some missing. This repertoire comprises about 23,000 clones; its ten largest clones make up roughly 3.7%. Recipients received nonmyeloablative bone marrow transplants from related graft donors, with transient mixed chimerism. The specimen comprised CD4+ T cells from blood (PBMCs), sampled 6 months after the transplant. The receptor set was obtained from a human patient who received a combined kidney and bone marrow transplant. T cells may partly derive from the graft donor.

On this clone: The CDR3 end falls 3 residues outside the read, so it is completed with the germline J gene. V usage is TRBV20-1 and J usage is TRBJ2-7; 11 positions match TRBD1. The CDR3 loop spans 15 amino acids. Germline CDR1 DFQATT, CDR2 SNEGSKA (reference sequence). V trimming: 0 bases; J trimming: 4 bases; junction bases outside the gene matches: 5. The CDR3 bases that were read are TGCAGTGCTAGAGATTATCGGGACAGGGGGTACGAG. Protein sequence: CSARDYRDRGYE. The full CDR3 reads CSARDYRDRGYEQYF.

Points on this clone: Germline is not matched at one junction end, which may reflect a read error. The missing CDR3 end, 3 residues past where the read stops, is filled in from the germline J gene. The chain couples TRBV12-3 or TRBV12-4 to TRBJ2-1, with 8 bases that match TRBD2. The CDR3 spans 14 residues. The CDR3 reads CASTLAGLYNEQFF. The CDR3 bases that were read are TGTGCCAGCACTTTAGCGGGACTATACAATGAG.

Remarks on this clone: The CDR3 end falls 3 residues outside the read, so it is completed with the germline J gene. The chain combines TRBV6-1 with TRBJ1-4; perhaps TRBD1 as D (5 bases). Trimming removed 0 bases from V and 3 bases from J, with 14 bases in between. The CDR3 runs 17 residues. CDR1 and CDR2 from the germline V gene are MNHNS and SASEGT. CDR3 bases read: TGTGCCAGCAGTGAAGCGCGAGGCAGGGTGTCTAATGAAAAA. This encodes CASSEARGRVSNEK. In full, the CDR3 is CASSEARGRVSNEKLFF.

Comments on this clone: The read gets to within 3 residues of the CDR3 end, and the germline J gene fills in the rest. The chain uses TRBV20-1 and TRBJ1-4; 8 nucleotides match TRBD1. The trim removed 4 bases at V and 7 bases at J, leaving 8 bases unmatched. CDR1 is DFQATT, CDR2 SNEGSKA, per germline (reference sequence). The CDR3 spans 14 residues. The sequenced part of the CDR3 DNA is TGCAGTGCTAATGACAGGGGAGGGAGTGAAAAA. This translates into CSANDRGGSEK. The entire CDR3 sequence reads CSANDRGGSEKLFF.

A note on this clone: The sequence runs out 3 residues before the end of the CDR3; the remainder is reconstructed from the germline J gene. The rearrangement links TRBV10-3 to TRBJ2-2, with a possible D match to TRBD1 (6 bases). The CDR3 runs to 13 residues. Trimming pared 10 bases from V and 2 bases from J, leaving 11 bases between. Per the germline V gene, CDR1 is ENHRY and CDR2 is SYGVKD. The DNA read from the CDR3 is TGTGCCACGACAGGAGAAAACACCGGGGAG. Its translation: CATTGENTGE. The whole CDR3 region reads CATTGENTGELFF.